One and the same sample provided the 17 T cell receptor beta chains below, sequenced in a study of blood T cell repertoires in COVID-19. Only in-frame clones appear in the TCRdb table, and some are missing; sequencing was by immunoSEQ multiplex PCR. Of over 70,000 clones listed, 83% are singletons. Sequenced material: peripheral blood. These receptors originate from a man in his thirties or forties with COVID-19, enrolled during active disease.

The chain is built from TRBV19 and TRBJ1-2; 7 bases line up with TRBD1. Germline V lookup: CDR1 LNHDA, CDR2 SQIVND (reference sequence). The length of the CDR3 is 12 residues. V dropped 10 bases and J dropped 2; count of bases not matched to a gene: 4. CDR3 in DNA: TGTGCCACAGCGGACAGGAACTATGGCTACACCTTC. This codes for CATADRNYGYTF.

The rearrangement uses TRBV4-1 and TRBJ2-5; 7 bases agree with TRBD2. The germline V gene has CDR1 MGHRA and CDR2 YSYEKL. Losses at the gene ends were 3 bases for V and 2 bases for J; bases not matched to a gene: 6. The CDR3 has 15 residues. The CDR3: CASSHQLATQETQYF. In nucleotides, the CDR3 is TGCGCCAGCAGCCACCAACTAGCGACGCAAGAGACCCAGTACTTC.

This clone was counted once. V and J are TRBV6-2 or TRBV6-3 and TRBJ2-7; 7 positions agree with TRBD1. Trimming at V came to 4 bases and at J to 0 bases, leaving 3 bases not matched to a gene. This CDR3 contains 14 residues. Looked up from germline, CDR1 is MNHEY and CDR2 is SVGEGT. As DNA, the CDR3 is TGTGCCAGCAGTTGGACAGGATCCTCCTACGAGCAGTACTTC. Its translation is CASSWTGSSYEQYF.

The chain couples TRBV5-4 to TRBJ2-7; perhaps TRBD1 as D (6 bases). The CDR3 length is 14 residues. Germline V lookup: CDR1 SGHNT, CDR2 YYREEE (reference sequence). V lost 6 bases and J 2 bases, leaving 15 bases between the germline ends. This CDR3 reads CASIRRDKPYEQYF. The CDR3, as DNA: TGTGCCAGCATCCGCCGGGACAAACCCTACGAGCAGTACTTC.

This chain joins TRBV5-6 and TRBJ1-2; TRBD1 is a possible D gene (6 bases). Germline loops: CDR1 SGHDT, CDR2 YYEEEE. The CDR3 is 15 residues long. Trimming removed 0 bases from V and 4 bases from J, with 13 bases in between. CDR3: CASSLGAQGSYGYTF. CDR3 nucleotide sequence: TGTGCCAGCAGCTTGGGGGCACAGGGAAGCTATGGCTACACCTTC. The full variable domain, its missing parts supplied by reference TRBV5-6 and TRBJ1-2, is DAGVTQSPTHLIKTRGQQVTLRCSPKSGHDTVSWYQQALGQGPQFIFQYYEEEERQRGNFPDRFSGHQFPNYSSELNVNALLLGDSALYLCASSLGAQGSYGYTFGSGTRLTVV.

V gene TRBV7-2 combines with J gene TRBJ2-3, with D possibly being TRBD1 (6 bases). The CDR3 length is 15 residues. Germline lookup yields CDR1 SGHTA and CDR2 FQGNSA. V gave up 5 bases and J gave up 2 bases, with 14 bases separating them. The CDR3 nucleotides are TGTGCCAGCAGCCCAAGGACAGTGAACACAGATACGCAGTATTTT. Translating gives CASSPRTVNTDTQYF.

The rearrangement links TRBV28 to TRBJ2-7; TRBD1 aligns across 8 bases. Germline loops: CDR1 MDHEN, CDR2 SYDVKM. This CDR3 has 16 amino acids. The junction had 17 bases not matched to a gene; V was cut back by 7 bases and J by 6 bases. CDR3 sequence: CASTKGRRTGRFEQYF. The CDR3, as DNA: TGTGCCAGCACCAAAGGGCGAAGGACAGGGCGTTTCGAGCAGTACTTC.

This rearrangement joins TRBV27 to TRBJ2-7; unclear D gene. Deletions cut 2 bases from V and 3 bases from J, with 8 bases between. This CDR3 is 13 amino acids long. Germline V gene sequence: CDR1 MNHEY, CDR2 SMNVEV (reference sequence). In nucleotides, the CDR3 is TGTGCCAGCAGTTTAAACAGCCGCTACGAGCAGTACTTC. Its protein is CASSLNSRYEQYF.

The genes are TRBV6-5 and TRBJ2-4; maybe TRBD2 (5 bases). CDR1 is MNHEY, CDR2 SVGAGI, per germline. The V and J ends lost 0 bases and 6 bases respectively, with 12 bases between them. CDR3 length equals 15 residues. The CDR3 DNA is TGTGCCAGCAGTTACTCGGCGGACGCGGGAAACATTCAGTACTTC. It codes for CASSYSADAGNIQYF.

The chain couples TRBV5-4 to TRBJ2-3; 9 bases line up with TRBD2. The germline V gene has CDR1 SGHNT and CDR2 YYREEE (reference sequence). Losses at the gene ends were 2 bases for V and 6 bases for J; bases not matched to a gene: 13. The CDR3 length is 17 residues. CDR3 DNA: TGTGCCAGCAGCTTTGTATCCTTTCCAGCGGGAGGTGATACGCAGTATTTT. This translates into CASSFVSFPAGGDTQYF.

Points on this clone: A junction end diverges from the germline sequence, so it may reflect a read error. The chain couples TRBV4-2 to TRBJ1-1; a weak D match, TRBD1 (6 bases). From germline, CDR1 is LGHNA and CDR2 YNFKEQ. This CDR3 has 12 amino acids. The CDR3 DNA sequence: TGTGCCAGCAGCCAAGATAGCGAAGGGGGACTCTTT. Its translation is CASSQDSEGGLF.

This chain uses TRBV21-1 with TRBJ2-2; TRBD2 is the table's D call and was not checked against the DNA. TRBV21-1 constitutes a pseudogene. This CDR3 is 15 amino acids long. The CDR3 loop reads CASSKGAGFTGELFF. In DNA, the CDR3 is TGTGCCAGCAGCAAAGGGGCGGGGTTCACCGGGGAGCTGTTTTTT.

Note on this clone: This CDR3 is also generated by other DNA sequences in the sample. V gene TRBV6-5 combines with J gene TRBJ1-3; D is unclear. V shed 4 bases and J shed 4 bases, with 5 bases lying between them. The V gene's germline CDR1 is MNHEY and CDR2 SVGAGI. The CDR3 has 12 residues. The CDR3 protein is CASSSQGNTIYF. In nucleotides, the CDR3 is TGTGCCAGCAGTTCTCAGGGAAACACCATATATTTT.

V is TRBV5-1 and J is TRBJ1-1; TRBD1 might be the D (6 bases). V dropped 4 bases and J dropped 1 base, with 8 bases sitting between them. From germline, CDR1 is SGHRS and CDR2 YFSETQ. The CDR3 covers 13 residues. CDR3 nucleotides: TGCGCCAGCAGCGGGGGCCCGAACACTGAAGCTTTCTTT. This gives the protein CASSGGPNTEAFF.

The rearrangement links TRBV1 to TRBJ1-1. TRBV1 is a listed pseudogene. The CDR3 runs to 12 residues. CDR3 protein: CTSSQGPGGAFF. The DNA of the CDR3 is TGCACCAGCAGCCAGGGTCCCGGGGGAGCTTTCTTT.

The J gene is TRBJ2-3, the V gene TRBV4-3; weak D call: TRBD2 (6 bases). This CDR3 is 14 amino acids long. With 3 bases removed from V and 4 bases from J, the gap between germline ends came to 11 bases. Per the germline V gene, CDR1 is LGHNA and CDR2 is YSLEER. CDR3 residues: CASSQTRSADTQYF. CDR3 nucleotide sequence: TGCGCCAGCAGCCAGACTAGATCTGCAGATACGCAGTATTTT.

The chain uses TRBV30 and TRBJ1-3; D unclear. Trimming pared 0 bases from V and 0 bases from J, leaving 6 bases between. CDR1 and CDR2 from the germline V gene are GTSNPN and SVGIG (reference sequence). This CDR3 comprises 14 residues. CDR3 loop: CAWSVTASGNTIYF. The CDR3, as DNA: TGTGCCTGGAGTGTTACAGCCTCTGGAAACACCATATATTTT.